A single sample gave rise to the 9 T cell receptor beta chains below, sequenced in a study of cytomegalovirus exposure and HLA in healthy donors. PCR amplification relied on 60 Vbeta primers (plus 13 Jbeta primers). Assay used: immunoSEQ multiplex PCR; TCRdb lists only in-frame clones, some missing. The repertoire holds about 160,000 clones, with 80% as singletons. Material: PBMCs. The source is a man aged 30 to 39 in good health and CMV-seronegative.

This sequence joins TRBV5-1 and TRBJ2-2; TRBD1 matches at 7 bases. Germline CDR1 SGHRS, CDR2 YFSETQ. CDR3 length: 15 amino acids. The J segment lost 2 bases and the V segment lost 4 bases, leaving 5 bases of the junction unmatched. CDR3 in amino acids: CASSIQGENTGELFF. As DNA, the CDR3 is TGCGCCAGCAGCATTCAGGGGGAAAACACCGGGGAGCTGTTTTTT.

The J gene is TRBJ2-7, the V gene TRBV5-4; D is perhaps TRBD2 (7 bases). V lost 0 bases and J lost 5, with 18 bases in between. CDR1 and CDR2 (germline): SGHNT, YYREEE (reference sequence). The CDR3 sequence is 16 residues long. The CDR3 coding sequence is TGTGCCAGCAGCTTGGAGGGGGGAGGGGCAGGTCACGAGCAGTACTTC. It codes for CASSLEGGGAGHEQYF. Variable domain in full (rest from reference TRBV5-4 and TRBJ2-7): ETGVTQSPTHLIKTRGQQVTLRCSSQSGHNTVSWYQQALGQGPQFIFQYYREEENGRGNFPPRFSGLQFPNYSSELNVNALELDDSALYLCASSLEGGGAGHEQYFGPGTRLTVT.

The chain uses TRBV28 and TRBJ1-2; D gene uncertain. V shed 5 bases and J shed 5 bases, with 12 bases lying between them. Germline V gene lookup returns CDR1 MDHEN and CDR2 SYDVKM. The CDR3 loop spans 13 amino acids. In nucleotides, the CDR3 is TGTGCCAGCAGTCCCCCTAGTGAATATGGCTACACCTTC. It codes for CASSPPSEYGYTF.

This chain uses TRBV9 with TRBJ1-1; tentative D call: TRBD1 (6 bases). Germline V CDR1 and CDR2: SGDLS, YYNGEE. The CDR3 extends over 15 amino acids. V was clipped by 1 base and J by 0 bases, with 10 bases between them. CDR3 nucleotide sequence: TGTGCCAGCAGCGTATCAGACAGGATGAACACTGAAGCTTTCTTT. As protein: CASSVSDRMNTEAFF.

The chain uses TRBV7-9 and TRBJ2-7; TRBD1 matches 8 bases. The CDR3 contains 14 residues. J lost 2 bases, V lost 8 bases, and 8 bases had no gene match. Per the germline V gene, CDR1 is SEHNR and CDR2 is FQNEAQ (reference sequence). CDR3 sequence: CASSGQGKTYEQYF. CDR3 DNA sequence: TGTGCCAGCTCCGGACAGGGTAAAACCTACGAGCAGTACTTC.

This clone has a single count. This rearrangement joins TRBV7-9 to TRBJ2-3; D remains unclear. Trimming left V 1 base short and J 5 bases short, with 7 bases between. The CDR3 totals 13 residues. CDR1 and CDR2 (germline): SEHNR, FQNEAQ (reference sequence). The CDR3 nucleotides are TGTGCCAGCAGCTTAGTGCGAGGAGATACGCAGTATTTT. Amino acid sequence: CASSLVRGDTQYF.

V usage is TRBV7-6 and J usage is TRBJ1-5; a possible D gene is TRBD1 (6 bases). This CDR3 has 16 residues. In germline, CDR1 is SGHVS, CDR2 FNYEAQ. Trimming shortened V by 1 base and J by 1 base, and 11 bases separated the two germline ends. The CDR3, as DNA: TGTGCCAGCAGCTTAGGGGGGGGGCCGAGCAATCAGCCCCAGCATTTT. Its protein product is CASSLGGGPSNQPQHF.

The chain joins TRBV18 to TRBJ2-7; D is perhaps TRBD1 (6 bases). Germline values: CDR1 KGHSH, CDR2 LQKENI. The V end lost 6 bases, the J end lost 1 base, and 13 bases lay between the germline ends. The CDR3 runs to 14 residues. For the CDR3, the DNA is TGTGCCAGCTCGCTAACAGGGTCGTCCTACGAGCAGTACTTC. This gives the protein CASSLTGSSYEQYF.

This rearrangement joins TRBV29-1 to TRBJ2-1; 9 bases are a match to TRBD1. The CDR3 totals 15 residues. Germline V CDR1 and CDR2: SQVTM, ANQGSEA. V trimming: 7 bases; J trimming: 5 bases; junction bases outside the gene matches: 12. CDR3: CSAIPFRDRDNEQFF. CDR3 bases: TGCAGCGCAATACCTTTCCGGGACAGGGACAATGAGCAGTTCTTC.